This entry describes one T cell receptor (beta chain). Its antigen is undetermined. The sample is drawn from a study of T cells in Graves' hyperthyroidism and ophthalmopathy. Uncontrolled infection, other autoimmune disease, pregnancy or lactation barred patients from enrollment. RNA transcripts provided the source from which TCR beta CDR3 regions were amplified. HTBI primers drove first-round RT-PCR of the TCR CDR3. TCRdb passed the multiplex PCR reads through MiXCR, listing each CDR3 protein once. This sample has roughly 500,000 distinct CDR3 sequences, with approximately 49% found just once. Findings and caveats of the study: Ophthalmopathy was separated from stable hyperthyroidism by a 13 V-J model. A median around 6.8 months before onset, the model predicted ophthalmopathy.

Sequenced sample: peripheral blood or thyroid tissue (not recorded which). This sequence originates from an adult woman with Graves' disease, either hyperthyroidism or ophthalmopathy (not recorded which).

CDR3 nucleotides: TGCAGTGCTACTAGAGGGGGGCTAATCCACTTT. Its translation: CSATRGGLIHF. The rearrangement uses TRBV20-1 and TRBJ1-6; possible D gene TRBD1, 6 bases. V lost 4 bases, J lost 17 bases, and 15 bases lay in between. The CDR3 totals 11 residues. The germline V gene encodes CDR1 DFQATT and CDR2 SNEGSKA (reference sequence).